This T cell receptor (beta chain) comes out of a study of blood T cell repertoires in COVID-19. Study overall: In each case, the material was cDNA or gDNA derived from T cells, B-cell-depleted T cells, or PBMCs.

Study members were between roughly 18 and 90 years old and lived in about two dozen US regions. In germline, CDR1 is MNHEY, CDR2 SVGAGI. The V and J ends lost 5 bases and 0 bases respectively, with 8 bases between them. This CDR3 contains 14 residues. Clones were sequenced by immunoSEQ multiplex PCR, and TCRdb holds only the in-frame ones, with some missing. The table has around 340,000 clones, 80% to 90% seen once. The gene calls are TRBV6-5 and TRBJ1-3; D possibly corresponds to TRBD1 (5 bases). The sequence was collected from a woman in her thirties or forties with acute COVID-19. Sequencing input: PBMCs or T cells enriched from blood (not recorded which). The DNA of the CDR3 is TGTGCCAGCAGTCGACAGATCTCTGGAAACACCATATATTTT. The encoded protein is CASSRQISGNTIYF.